This TCR beta chain was identified during a study of response to subunit inactivated influenza vaccine. Study observations and caveats: Authors proposed each seasonal influenza vaccination draws in few new T cells.

This clonotype was seen more than once but under ten times. Its antigen is unidentified. TCRdb re-analysed the RT-PCR reads in MiXCR, keeping a single row per CDR3 protein. The sample lists more than 200,000 distinct CDR3 sequences; more than 10% were seen once. The germline V gene encodes CDR1 SGHTA and CDR2 FQGNSA. The ends lost 2 bases at V and 6 bases at J; junction bases unmatched: 1. CDR3 length: 14 residues. The clonotype originates from a man aged 45-65 years who received an inactivated influenza vaccine. V gene TRBV7-2 combines with J gene TRBJ2-2; 9 nucleotides line up with TRBD2. The sequences come from non-naive T cells sorted from PBMCs, collected around 15 days before vaccination. The CDR3 region has the DNA TGTGCCAGCAGCTTAAAGCGGGAGGCCGGGGAGCTGTTTTTT. It yields the protein CASSLKREAGELFF. The whole variable domain, filled in from reference TRBV7-2 and TRBJ2-2, reads GAGVSQSPSNKVTEKGKDVELRCDPISGHTALYWYRQSLGQGLEFLIYFQGNSAPDKSGLPSDRFSAERTGGSVSTLTIQRTQQEDSAVYLCASSLKREAGELFFGEGSRLTVL.